The clone carrying this T cell receptor (beta chain) was counted a few times. What it recognizes is unknown. This sample was included in a study of identical twins. TCRdb fed the 5' RACE reads into MiXCR, producing one record per CDR3 protein. The repertoire has hundreds of thousands of distinct CDR3 sequences, 15% to 20% of them found once; the top ten carry around 12%. The study, taken as a whole, reports: Insertions were reduced in abundant cord blood beta clonotypes but not in memory repertoires.

Healthy Caucasian individuals made up all the donors. The CDR3 loop spans 15 amino acids. Germline CDR1 and CDR2: MNHNS and SASEGT. J gave up 4 bases and V 5 bases, and 6 bases lay outside the gene matches. This same sample was also part of a study on T cells expressing NK-cell markers. Per that paper: A handful of donors likewise had their CD3+CD56-NKG2C+ fraction led by these clonotypes. HCMV specificity was not established for the expanded NKG2C+ T cell clones.

Sequenced sample: PBMCs. The clonotype comes from a woman aged 18-29 years in good health. The chain links TRBV6-1 to TRBJ2-7; 12 nucleotides agree with TRBD2. The CDR3 region has the DNA TGTGCCAGCAGTAAACCTAGCGGGAGGGCTTACGAGCAGTACTTC. Translated, it gives CASSKPSGRAYEQYF.